This TCR beta chain was recovered during a study of T cell responses to AZD1222 COVID-19 vaccine. Study-wide points: Dominant CD4 TCR responses targeted spike regions 160-218 and 743-854. After two AZD1222 doses, spike-specific TCR breadth and depth rose versus day 0. Unmutated variant regions are reportedly the target of nearly half of TCRs that are spike-specific.

This clone was detected only once. Its target is not known. Sequencing used immunoSEQ multiplex PCR; TCRdb keeps in-frame clones, though not all of them. The sample has approximately 81,000 clones; 85% to 95% are singletons. This CDR3 has 13 amino acids. Germline V gene lookup returns CDR1 LGHDT and CDR2 YNNKEL (reference sequence). V lost 1 base and J 5 bases, leaving 8 bases between the germline ends. The source material was peripheral blood, sampled on day 0 of MenACWY control vaccination. This chain links TRBV3-1 (or the pseudogene TRBV3-2) with TRBJ2-5, with unresolved D. This receptor was obtained from an adult in good health. CDR3 sequence: CASSQVVFETQYF. The CDR3 DNA is TGTGCCAGCAGCCAAGTAGTCTTTGAGACCCAGTACTTC.